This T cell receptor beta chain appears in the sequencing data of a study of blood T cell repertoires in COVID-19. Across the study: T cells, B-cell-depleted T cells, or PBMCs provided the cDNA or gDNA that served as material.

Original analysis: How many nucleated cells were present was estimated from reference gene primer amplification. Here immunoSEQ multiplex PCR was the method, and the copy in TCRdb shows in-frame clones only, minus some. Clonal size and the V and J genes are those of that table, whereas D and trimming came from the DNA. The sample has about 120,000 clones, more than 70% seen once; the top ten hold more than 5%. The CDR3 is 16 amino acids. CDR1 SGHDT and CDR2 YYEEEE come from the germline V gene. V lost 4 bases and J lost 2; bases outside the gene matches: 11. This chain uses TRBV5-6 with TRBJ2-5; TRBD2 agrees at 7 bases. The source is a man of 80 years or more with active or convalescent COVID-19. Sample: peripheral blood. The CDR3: CASSIGGWGGQETQYF. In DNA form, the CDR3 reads TGTGCCAGCAGCATCGGGGGTTGGGGAGGGCAAGAGACCCAGTACTTC.